This record concerns one TCR beta chain sequence. Its antigen is unknown. The data derive from a study of cytomegalovirus exposure and HLA in healthy donors. The overall study: The approximately 110 validation repertoires, a later analysis reported, used the same platform as the 600 to 700 first-cohort repertoires. Findings of the study overall: It was reportedly the case that the classifier diagnosed cytomegalovirus status with high specificity and sensitivity.

Here immunoSEQ multiplex PCR was the method, and the copy in TCRdb shows in-frame clones only, minus some. The sample includes more than 200,000 clones, less than 95% of them seen just once. V was trimmed by 4 bases and J by 0 bases, leaving 10 bases between them. The CDR3 runs 14 residues. Germline CDR1 and CDR2: SNHLY and FYNNEI. The donors were in the roughly 130-subject validation cohort; that cohort was separate from the approximately 670-subject first cohort. This chain links TRBV2 with TRBJ2-7; D not certain. Sequences were obtained from PBMCs. The sequence was collected from a woman aged 25 to 39 in good health and CMV-seronegative. The CDR3 region has the DNA TGTGCCAGCAGTGGTTGGTCAAGCTCCTACGAGCAGTACTTC. Protein: CASSGWSSSYEQYF.